This TCR beta chain is drawn from a study of OX40 agonist ivuxolimab in advanced cancers. The study, taken as a whole, reports: The average count of expanded clones was higher among CD8+ T cells than among CD4+.

Only in-frame clones appear in the TCRdb table, and some are missing; sequencing was by immunoSEQ multiplex PCR. This table holds approximately 86,000 clones, around 90% found once. The CDR3 spans 14 residues. Per germline, CDR1 MNHEY and CDR2 SVGAGI. V shed 2 bases and J shed 4 bases, with 10 bases lying between them. For this clone: Its antigen remains unknown.

The sample in question was CD4+ or CD8+ T cells sorted from blood, obtained in a trial of the OX40 agonist ivuxolimab. The chain is built from TRBV6-5 and TRBJ2-3; D remains ambiguous. This receptor was identified in an adult with an advanced solid tumor such as melanoma, head and neck, liver or kidney cancer. In DNA, the CDR3 is TGTGCCAGCAGTTACGGAAAGGGCGCAGATACGCAGTATTTT. Amino acids: CASSYGKGADTQYF.